One and the same sample provided the 19 T cell receptor beta chains below, sequenced in a study of blood T cell repertoires in COVID-19. The method was immunoSEQ multiplex PCR; TCRdb's version includes in-frame clones alone and lacks a portion of them. The data show about 250,000 clones, with roughly 88% seen just once and over 1.2% held by the top ten. Material for sequencing was peripheral blood. Every receptor here comes from an elderly man with acute or convalescent COVID-19.

The J gene is TRBJ1-2, the V gene TRBV7-9, with no clear D. The CDR3 has 12 amino acids. Trimming stripped 3 bases from V and 7 bases from J, with 9 bases between. Germline values: CDR1 SEHNR, CDR2 FQNEAQ (reference sequence). Here the CDR3 DNA reads TGTGCCAGCAGCTTGAGCGGTTCTGGCTACACCTTC. Translating gives CASSLSGSGYTF.

This clone was seen just once. CDR3: CASTIPRGPGDTQYF. As DNA, the CDR3 is TGTGCCAGCACCATTCCGAGGGGGCCTGGGGATACGCAGTATTTT. The V gene is TRBV7-2, the J gene TRBJ2-3, with 7 nucleotides matching TRBD1. The CDR3 covers 15 residues. Germline CDR1 reads SGHTA; CDR2 reads FQGNSA. With V trimmed by 7 bases and J by 6 bases, 13 bases remained unmatched.

V is TRBV4-3 and J is TRBJ1-6; no clear D gene. CDR1 is LGHNA and CDR2 is YSLEER in the germline V gene. The CDR3 is 12 amino acids. V was clipped by 3 bases and J by 6 bases, with 3 bases between them. The CDR3 here is CASSQSNSPLHF. CDR3 in DNA: TGCGCCAGCAGCCAGAGTAATTCACCCCTCCACTTT.

The chain is built from TRBV6-6 and TRBJ1-1; TRBD1 is a possible D gene (5 bases). This CDR3 is built from 15 residues. Deletions cut 0 bases from V and 1 base from J, with 9 bases between. CDR1 is MNHNY, CDR2 SVGAGI, per germline (reference sequence). The CDR3 nucleotides are TGTGCCAGCAGTTACTCCCACAGGCGGAACACTGAAGCTTTCTTT. Translating it yields CASSYSHRRNTEAFF.

This chain connects TRBV3-1 (or the pseudogene TRBV3-2) to TRBJ2-3, with TRBD2 matching 14 bases. Germline V gives CDR1 LGHDT, CDR2 YNNKEL (reference sequence). This CDR3 has 17 residues. V lost 5 bases and J lost 1; bases outside the gene matches: 5. The DNA of the CDR3 is TGTGCCAGCAGCGGACTAGCGGGAGGATGGGGCACAGATACGCAGTATTTT. Translated, it gives CASSGLAGGWGTDTQYF.

This sequence joins TRBV27 and TRBJ2-3; TRBD1 might be the D (6 bases). Trimming shortened V by 7 bases and J by 0 bases, and 11 bases separated the two germline ends. This CDR3 region has 14 residues. Germline V CDR1 and CDR2: MNHEY, SMNVEV (reference sequence). CDR3 sequence (DNA): TGTGCCAGCAACCTACAGGGTAGCACAGATACGCAGTATTTT. It specifies CASNLQGSTDTQYF.

This rearrangement joins TRBV3-1 (or the pseudogene TRBV3-2) to TRBJ1-2, with D possibly matching TRBD1 (6 bases). V lost 3 bases to trimming and J lost 5 bases, with 10 bases between them. The CDR3 length is 13 residues. Germline CDR1 reads LGHDT; CDR2 reads YNNKEL (reference sequence). CDR3 region: CASSHTGSYGYTF. In DNA, the CDR3 is TGTGCCAGCAGCCATACAGGGAGTTATGGCTACACCTTC.

This chain joins TRBV25-1 and TRBJ2-1; 13 bases are a match to TRBD2. The CDR3 is made up of 15 amino acids. Germline V gene lookup returns CDR1 MGHDK and CDR2 SYGVNS. The J segment lost 9 bases and the V segment lost 6 bases, leaving 8 bases of the junction unmatched. Written as DNA, the CDR3 is TGTGCCAGCAGCGTGGGACTAGCGGGGAGGAGTGAGCAGTTCTTC. Translation: CASSVGLAGRSEQFF.

V is TRBV7-2 and J is TRBJ1-2; the D is unclear. Germline V gene lookup returns CDR1 SGHTA and CDR2 FQGNSA. V was shortened by 1 base and J by 0 bases, with 9 bases between the two germline ends. CDR3 length equals 15 residues. The CDR3 nucleotides are TGTGCCAGCAGCTTAGGGGAGTCCACTAACTATGGCTACACCTTC. This gives the protein CASSLGESTNYGYTF.

CDR3 sequence: CASSARSDTEAFF. The CDR3 DNA reads as TGTGCCAGTAGTGCCCGGTCGGACACTGAAGCTTTCTTT. The chain has TRBV19 and TRBJ1-1; no reliable D call. V was pared by 5 bases and J by 3 bases, with 10 bases between. Germline values: CDR1 LNHDA, CDR2 SQIVND (reference sequence). The CDR3 has 13 residues.

The chain couples TRBV19 to TRBJ1-2, with 8 bases identical to TRBD1. In germline, CDR1 is LNHDA, CDR2 SQIVND (reference sequence). The CDR3 has 13 amino acids. After removal of 9 bases from V and 2 bases from J, the junction contained 5 bases not matched to a gene. CDR3 protein: CASQDRENYGYTF. The CDR3, as DNA: TGTGCCAGCCAGGACAGGGAGAACTATGGCTACACCTTC. Drawing the rest from reference TRBV19 and TRBJ1-2, the complete variable domain is DGGITQSPKYLFRKEGQNVTLSCEQNLNHDAMYWYRQDPGQGLRLIYYSQIVNDFQKGDIAEGYSVSREKKESFPLTVTSAQKNPTAFYLCASQDRENYGYTFGSGTRLTVV.

Concerning this clone: In the same sample, other DNA sequences code for this CDR3. V gene TRBV5-4 combines with J gene TRBJ2-7; 11 nucleotides line up with TRBD1. This CDR3 contains 15 residues. J was trimmed by 2 bases and V by 4 bases; bases with no gene match: 5. The germline V gene has CDR1 SGHNT and CDR2 YYREEE (reference sequence). DNA of the CDR3: TGTGCCAGCAGCCAGGACAGGGGGCAAACCTACGAGCAGTACTTC. Its protein is CASSQDRGQTYEQYF.

This clone was counted once. The chain joins TRBV28 to TRBJ1-2; unclear D gene. V was trimmed by 2 bases and J by 4 bases, leaving 8 bases between them. This CDR3 has 13 amino acids. Looked up from germline, CDR1 is MDHEN and CDR2 is SYDVKM. The CDR3 DNA reads as TGTGCCAGCAGTTTAGGGCAGACCTATGGCTACACCTTC. Its translation: CASSLGQTYGYTF.

The chain employs TRBV7-2 and TRBJ2-1; no firm D call. Trimming cost V 1 base and J 1 base, with 5 bases left between them. The CDR3 runs to 14 residues. CDR1 SGHTA and CDR2 FQGNSA come from the germline V gene. The CDR3 spells CASSLVQSYNEQFF. DNA for the CDR3: TGTGCCAGCAGCTTAGTACAGTCCTACAATGAGCAGTTCTTC. Full variable domain (remainder filled in from reference TRBV7-2 and TRBJ2-1): GAGVSQSPSNKVTEKGKDVELRCDPISGHTALYWYRQSLGQGLEFLIYFQGNSAPDKSGLPSDRFSAERTGGSVSTLTIQRTQQEDSAVYLCASSLVQSYNEQFFGPGTRLTVL.

This rearrangement joins TRBV14 to TRBJ1-3; D gene unclear. CDR1 SGHDN and CDR2 FVKESK come from the germline V gene. This CDR3 is built from 14 residues. The germline V and J ends were trimmed by 4 bases and 8 bases, with 15 bases remaining between them. As DNA, the CDR3 is TGTGCCAGCAGCCCGTGGACGTCCGGGGACACCATATATTTT. Protein product: CASSPWTSGDTIYF.

This chain links TRBV6-5 with TRBJ1-1; TRBD1 is a possible D gene (5 bases). Trimming stripped 8 bases from V and 3 bases from J, with 13 bases between. The CDR3 has 13 residues. Germline V lookup: CDR1 MNHEY, CDR2 SVGAGI. CDR3 protein: CASRRGDHTEAFF. CDR3 nucleotide sequence: TGTGCCAGCCGGCGGGGGGACCACACTGAAGCTTTCTTT.

The V and J genes are TRBV7-2 and TRBJ2-6; D is perhaps TRBD1 (6 bases). Between the trimmed V and J ends, which lost 1 base and 0 bases, there was a span of 10 bases. The CDR3 consists of 17 residues. Looked up from germline, CDR1 is SGHTA and CDR2 is FQGNSA. CDR3 nucleotide sequence: TGTGCCAGCAGCTTAGTAGGGGGTAACTCTGGGGCCAACGTCCTGACTTTC. Translated: CASSLVGGNSGANVLTF. The whole variable domain, filled in from reference TRBV7-2 and TRBJ2-6, reads GAGVSQSPSNKVTEKGKDVELRCDPISGHTALYWYRQSLGQGLEFLIYFQGNSAPDKSGLPSDRFSAERTGGSVSTLTIQRTQQEDSAVYLCASSLVGGNSGANVLTFGAGSRLTVL.

The V call is TRBV29-1, the J call TRBJ2-1; D is perhaps TRBD1 or TRBD2 (5 bases each). CDR1 and CDR2 from the germline V gene are SQVTM and ANQGSEA. Trimming took off 7 bases at V and 9 bases at J, with 10 bases between the two ends. The CDR3 extends over 10 amino acids. The CDR3 nucleotides read TGCAGCGGGGGAGACAGTGAGCAGTTCTTC. Its protein is CSGGDSEQFF.

This clone was recorded once. The chain couples TRBV5-1 to TRBJ1-6; 9 bases agree with TRBD1. CDR3 length equals 16 residues. Germline V lookup: CDR1 SGHRS, CDR2 YFSETQ. V dropped 4 bases and J dropped 0; count of bases not matched to a gene: 2. The DNA of the CDR3 is TGCGCCAGCAGCCCGGGACAGGGCTCCTATAATTCACCCCTCCACTTT. This translates into CASSPGQGSYNSPLHF.